The present T cell receptor beta chain was sequenced within a study of cytomegalovirus exposure and HLA in healthy donors. Across the whole study: T cells numbering around 180 million yielded more than 100 million unique TCR beta sequences in an earlier analysis. The study's early data release held roughly 91 million unique TCRs from HLA-typed donors. Broader study findings: There were fewer than 200 TCR beta chains listed as cytomegalovirus-associated.

Concerning this clone itself: Its antigen is currently unknown.

CDR3 length: 14 residues. CDR1 and CDR2 (germline): SGHRS, YFSETQ. The V and J ends lost 0 bases and 5 bases respectively, with 11 bases between them. PCR used 60 Vbeta primers and 13 Jbeta primers. Assay: immunoSEQ multiplex PCR; the TCRdb copy retains only in-frame clones and omits some. The data show about 150,000 clones, with about 80% seen just once and 13% to 15% held by the top ten. Source material: PBMCs. This sequence originates from a woman in her forties in good health and CMV-seronegative. J is TRBJ1-1 and V is TRBV5-1, with D possibly TRBD1 on 5 matching bases. CDR3 region: CASSLAGQGTEAFF. The CDR3 DNA follows: TGCGCCAGCAGCTTGGCCGGGCAGGGAACTGAAGCTTTCTTT.